This T cell receptor (beta chain) was sequenced during a study of cytomegalovirus exposure and HLA in healthy donors. The CDR3 consists of 14 residues. Trimming took 6 bases from V and 3 from J; bases not matched to a gene: 8. Per the germline V gene, CDR1 is KGHSH and CDR2 is LQKENI. Primers included in the PCR were 60 Vbeta and 13 Jbeta primers. TCRdb keeps only in-frame clones here, not all; method: immunoSEQ multiplex PCR. This sample has about 160,000 clones; roughly three quarters occur once, and the top ten carry 2.5% to 4%. The receptor was isolated from a woman aged 45-65 years in good health and CMV-seropositive. The chain carries TRBV18 and TRBJ2-7; 7 bases agree with TRBD1. Source material: PBMCs. Written as DNA, the CDR3 is TGTGCCAGCTCGAACCTCGGGACAGTCTACGAGCAGTACTTC. It translates to CASSNLGTVYEQYF.